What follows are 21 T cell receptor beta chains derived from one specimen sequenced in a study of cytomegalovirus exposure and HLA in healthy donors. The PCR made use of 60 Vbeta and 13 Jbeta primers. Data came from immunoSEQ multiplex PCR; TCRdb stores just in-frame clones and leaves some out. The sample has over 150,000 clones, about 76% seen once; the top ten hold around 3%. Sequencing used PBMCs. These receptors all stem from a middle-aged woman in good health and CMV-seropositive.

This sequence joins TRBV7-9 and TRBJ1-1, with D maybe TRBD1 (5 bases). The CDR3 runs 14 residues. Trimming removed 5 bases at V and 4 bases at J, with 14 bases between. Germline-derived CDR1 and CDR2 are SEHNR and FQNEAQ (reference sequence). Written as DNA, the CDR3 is TGTGCCAGCAGCCAGGGACCCGGGGGCACTGAAGCTTTCTTT. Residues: CASSQGPGGTEAFF.

In nucleotides, the CDR3 is TGTGCCACCACCATCTCAAGCGCTAACTATGGCTACACCTTC. Its translation is CATTISSANYGYTF. The V call is TRBV19, the J call TRBJ1-2; D is undetermined. CDR1 and CDR2 from the germline V gene are LNHDA and SQIVND (reference sequence). CDR3 length: 14 residues. Trimming took 10 bases from V and 0 from J, leaving 15 bases between them.

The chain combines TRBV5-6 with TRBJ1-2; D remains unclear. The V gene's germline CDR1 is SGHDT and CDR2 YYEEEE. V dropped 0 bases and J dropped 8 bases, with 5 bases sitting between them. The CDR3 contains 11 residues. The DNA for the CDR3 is TGTGCCAGCAGCTTGGGCGGAGGCTACACCTTC. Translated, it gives CASSLGGGYTF.

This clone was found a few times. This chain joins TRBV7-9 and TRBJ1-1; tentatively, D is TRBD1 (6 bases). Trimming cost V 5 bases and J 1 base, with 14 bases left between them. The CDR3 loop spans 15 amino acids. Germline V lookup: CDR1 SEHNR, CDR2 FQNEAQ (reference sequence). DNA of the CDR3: TGTGCCAGCAGCCTAATGGGGGGGCAGAACACTGAAGCTTTCTTT. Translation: CASSLMGGQNTEAFF.

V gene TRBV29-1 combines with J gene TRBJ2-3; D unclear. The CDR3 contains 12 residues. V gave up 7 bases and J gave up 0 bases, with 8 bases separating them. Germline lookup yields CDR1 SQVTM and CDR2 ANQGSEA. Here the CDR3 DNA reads TGCAGCGCCGCTACGAGCACAGATACGCAGTATTTT. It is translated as CSAATSTDTQYF.

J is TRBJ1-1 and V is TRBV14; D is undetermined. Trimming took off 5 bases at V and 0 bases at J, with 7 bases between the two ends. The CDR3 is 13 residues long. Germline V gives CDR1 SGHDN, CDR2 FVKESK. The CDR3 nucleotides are TGTGCCAGCAGCTGGGCCATGAACACTGAAGCTTTCTTT. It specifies CASSWAMNTEAFF.

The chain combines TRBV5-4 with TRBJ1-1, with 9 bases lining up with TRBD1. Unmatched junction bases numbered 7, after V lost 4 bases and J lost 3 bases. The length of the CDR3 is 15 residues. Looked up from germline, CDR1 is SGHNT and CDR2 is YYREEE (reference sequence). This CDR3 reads CASSPRTGVDTEAFF. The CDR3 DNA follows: TGTGCCAGCAGCCCGCGGACAGGGGTAGACACTGAAGCTTTCTTT. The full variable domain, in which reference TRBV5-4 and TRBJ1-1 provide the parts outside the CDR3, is ETGVTQSPTHLIKTRGQQVTLRCSSQSGHNTVSWYQQALGQGPQFIFQYYREEENGRGNFPPRFSGLQFPNYSSELNVNALELDDSALYLCASSPRTGVDTEAFFGQGTRLTVV.

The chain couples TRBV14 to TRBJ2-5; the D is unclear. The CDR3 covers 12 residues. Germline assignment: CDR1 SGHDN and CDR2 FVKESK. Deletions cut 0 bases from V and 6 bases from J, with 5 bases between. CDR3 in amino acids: CASSQDQKTQYF. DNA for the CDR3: TGTGCCAGCAGCCAAGATCAGAAGACCCAGTACTTC.

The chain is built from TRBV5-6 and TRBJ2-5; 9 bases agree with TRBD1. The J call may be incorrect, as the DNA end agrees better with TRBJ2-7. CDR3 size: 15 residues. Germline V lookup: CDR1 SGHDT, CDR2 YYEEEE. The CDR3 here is CASSPGTGISYEQYF. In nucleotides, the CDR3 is TGTGCCAGCAGCCCAGGGACAGGGATTTCCTACGAGCAGTACTTC.

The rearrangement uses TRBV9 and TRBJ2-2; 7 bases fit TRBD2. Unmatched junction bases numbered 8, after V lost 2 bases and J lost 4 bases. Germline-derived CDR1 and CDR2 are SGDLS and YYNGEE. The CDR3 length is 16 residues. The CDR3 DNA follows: TGTGCCAGCAGCGTTGGGGGAGGGCACCCCACCGGGGAGCTGTTTTTT. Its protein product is CASSVGGGHPTGELFF.

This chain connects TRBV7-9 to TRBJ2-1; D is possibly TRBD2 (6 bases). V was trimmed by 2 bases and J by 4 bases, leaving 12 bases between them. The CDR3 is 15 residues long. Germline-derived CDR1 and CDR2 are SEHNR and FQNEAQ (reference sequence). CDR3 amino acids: CASSLQASVYNEQFF. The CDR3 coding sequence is TGTGCCAGCAGCTTACAAGCTAGCGTGTACAATGAGCAGTTCTTC.

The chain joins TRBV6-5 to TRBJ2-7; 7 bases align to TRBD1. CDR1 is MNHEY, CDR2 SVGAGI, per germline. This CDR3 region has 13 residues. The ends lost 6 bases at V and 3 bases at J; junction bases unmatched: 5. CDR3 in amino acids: CASSRGQNYEQYF. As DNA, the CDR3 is TGTGCCAGCAGCCGGGGACAGAACTACGAGCAGTACTTC.

The CDR3 DNA follows: TGTGCCAGCAGCTTCACAGGGCCCGATGGCTACACCTTC. Translated: CASSFTGPDGYTF. The genes are TRBV6-5 and TRBJ1-2, with D perhaps TRBD1 (6 bases). There are 13 residues in the CDR3. The germline V and J ends were trimmed by 6 bases and 6 bases, with 14 bases remaining between them. CDR1 and CDR2 (germline): MNHEY, SVGAGI.

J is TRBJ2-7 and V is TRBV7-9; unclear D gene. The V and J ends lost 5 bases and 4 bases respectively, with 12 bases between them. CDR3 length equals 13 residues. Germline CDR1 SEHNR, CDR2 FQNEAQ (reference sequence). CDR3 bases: TGTGCCAGCAGCACTCGCGGTCTTTACGAGCAGTACTTC. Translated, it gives CASSTRGLYEQYF.

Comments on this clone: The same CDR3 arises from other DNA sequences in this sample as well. This CDR3 is CASSFRTEAFF. The CDR3 DNA follows: TGTGCCAGCAGTTTTCGTACTGAAGCTTTCTTT. V gene TRBV28 combines with J gene TRBJ1-1, with D hard to call. CDR3 length: 11 residues. V lost 3 bases to trimming and J lost 5 bases, with 4 bases between them. Germline V CDR1 and CDR2: MDHEN, SYDVKM.

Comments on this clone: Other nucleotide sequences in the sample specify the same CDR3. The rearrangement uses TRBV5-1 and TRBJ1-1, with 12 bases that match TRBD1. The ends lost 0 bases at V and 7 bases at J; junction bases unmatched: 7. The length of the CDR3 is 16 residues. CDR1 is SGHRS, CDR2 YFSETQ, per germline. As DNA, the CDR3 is TGCGCCAGCAGCTTGGAGGGGACAGGGGGCAAAAATGAAGCTTTCTTT. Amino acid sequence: CASSLEGTGGKNEAFF.

The chain's CDR3 is CASSLGQSYNEQFF. The CDR3 nucleotides are TGTGCCAGCAGCTTGGGGCAGTCCTACAATGAGCAGTTCTTC. This chain connects TRBV5-4 to TRBJ2-1; no clear D gene. Germline V gene data show CDR1 as SGHNT and CDR2 as YYREEE (reference sequence). Trimming removed 0 bases from V and 1 base from J, with 5 bases in between. There are 14 residues in the CDR3.

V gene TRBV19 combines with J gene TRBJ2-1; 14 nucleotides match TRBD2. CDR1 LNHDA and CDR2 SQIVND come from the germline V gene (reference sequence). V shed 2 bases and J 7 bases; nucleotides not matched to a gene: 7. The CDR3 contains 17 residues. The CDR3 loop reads CASSIWGTSGSGNEQFF. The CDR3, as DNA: TGTGCCAGTAGTATATGGGGGACTAGCGGGAGCGGAAATGAGCAGTTCTTC. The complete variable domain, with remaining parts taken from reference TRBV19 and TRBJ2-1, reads DGGITQSPKYLFRKEGQNVTLSCEQNLNHDAMYWYRQDPGQGLRLIYYSQIVNDFQKGDIAEGYSVSREKKESFPLTVTSAQKNPTAFYLCASSIWGTSGSGNEQFFGPGTRLTVL.

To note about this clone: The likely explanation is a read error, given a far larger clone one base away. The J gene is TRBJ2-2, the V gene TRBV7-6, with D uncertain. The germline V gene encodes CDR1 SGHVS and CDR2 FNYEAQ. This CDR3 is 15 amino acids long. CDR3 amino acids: CSSSLVAANTGELFF. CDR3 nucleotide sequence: TGTTCCAGCAGCTTAGTTGCGGCTAACACCGGGGAGCTGTTTTTT.

DNA for the CDR3: TGTGCCAGCAGCTTTAGGGGCGGATATGCAACTAATGAAAAACTGTTTTTT. This codes for CASSFRGGYATNEKLFF. The rearrangement uses TRBV5-6 and TRBJ1-4; perhaps TRBD1 as D (5 bases). Trimming cost V 2 bases and J 0 bases, with 14 bases left between them. Germline V gene data show CDR1 as SGHDT and CDR2 as YYEEEE. There are 17 residues in the CDR3.

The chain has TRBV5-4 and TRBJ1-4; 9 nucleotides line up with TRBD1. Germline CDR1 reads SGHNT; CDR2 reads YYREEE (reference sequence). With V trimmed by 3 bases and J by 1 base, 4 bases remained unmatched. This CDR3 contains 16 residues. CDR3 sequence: CASSSRQGGTNEKLFF. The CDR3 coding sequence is TGTGCCAGCAGCTCCCGACAGGGGGGAACTAATGAAAAACTGTTTTTT.